The rows below give T cell receptor beta chains drawn from one sample of a study of blood T cell repertoires in COVID-19. Libraries were prepared by immunoSEQ multiplex PCR; TCRdb keeps only in-frame clonotypes and omits some of them. The sample has some 290,000 clones, under 90% seen once; the top ten hold roughly 10%. Input material: PBMCs or T cells enriched from blood (not recorded which). These receptors originate from a woman aged 30 to 39 who had recovered from COVID-19. Each CDR3 is given with its conserved first and last residue. D genes are given only for firm matches. Clone size is shown for a subset of rows, as once, few, many or a class of expanded clone.

D	size	V	J	CDR3	DNA
TRBD1	-	TRBV19	TRBJ1-1	CASSILTGERWAEAFF	TGTGCCAGTAGTATTTTAACAGGGGAACGGTGGGCTGAAGCTTTCTTT
-	few	TRBV5-1	TRBJ1-1	CASQLGPNQGLLNTEAFF	TGCGCCAGCCAATTGGGCCCGAATCAGGGGCTCTTGAACACTGAAGCTTTCTTT
TRBD2	once	TRBV7-9	TRBJ2-3	CASSFPIGLAADTQYF	TGTGCCAGCAGCTTTCCAATCGGACTAGCGGCAGATACGCAGTATTTT
-	-	TRBV5-4	TRBJ2-1	CASSPRNEDEQFF	TGTGCCAGCAGTCCGAGGAACGAGGATGAGCAGTTCTTC
-	once	TRBV11-2	TRBJ1-1	CASSLEKGIGAFF	TGTGCCAGCAGCTTAGAGAAGGGGATAGGAGCTTTCTTT
-	-	TRBV7-9	TRBJ2-3	CASSLDRRTSTDTQYF	TGTGCCAGCAGCTTAGACAGGCGAACTAGCACAGATACGCAGTATTTT
-	-	TRBV3-1/TRBV3-2	TRBJ1-4	CASSQGEVGEKLFF	TGTGCCAGCAGCCAAGGGGAGGTTGGAGAAAAACTGTTTTTT
TRBD2	-	TRBV4-3	TRBJ2-7	CASSQDPTSGSVEQYF	TGCGCCAGCAGCCAAGATCCGACTAGCGGGAGCGTTGAGCAGTACTTC
-	-	TRBV3-1/TRBV3-2	TRBJ1-4	CASSQATTNEKLFF	TGTGCCAGCAGCCAAGCTACAACTAATGAAAAACTGTTTTTT
-	-	TRBV6-5	TRBJ2-1	CASREAGRAYEQFF	TGTGCCAGCAGGGAGGCGGGACGTGCCTATGAGCAGTTCTTC
-	-	TRBV12-3/TRBV12-4	TRBJ2-7	CASSPGYEQYF	TGTGCCAGCAGTCCGGGTTACGAGCAGTACTTC
-	-	TRBV7-2	TRBJ1-2	CASSLAQATNYGYTF	TGTGCCAGCAGCTTAGCGCAGGCGACTAACTATGGCTACACCTTC
TRBD2	-	TRBV13	TRBJ2-1	CASSLPGTSLYNEQFF	TGTGCCAGCAGCTTACCCGGGACTAGCCTTTACAATGAGCAGTTCTTC
TRBD2	-	TRBV15	TRBJ2-1	CATLWSSGRAFGSYNEQFF	TGTGCCACCCTTTGGAGTAGCGGGAGGGCCTTCGGATCCTACAATGAGCAGTTCTTC
-	-	TRBV5-1	TRBJ2-1	CASSLVGSGSYNEQFF	TGCGCCAGCAGCTTGGTCGGTAGCGGCTCCTACAATGAGCAGTTCTTC
TRBD2	-	TRBV5-1	TRBJ2-3	CASSLGLAGGISTDTQYF	TGCGCCAGCAGCTTGGGACTAGCGGGAGGTATTAGCACAGATACGCAGTATTTT
-	-	TRBV7-3	TRBJ1-1	CASSPWGAPEHGSNTEAFF	TGTGCCAGCAGCCCCTGGGGCGCGCCTGAACATGGTTCGAACACTGAAGCTTTCTTT
TRBD1	-	TRBV12-5	TRBJ1-1	CASGLGQGYLTEAFF	TGTGCTAGTGGTTTGGGACAGGGGTATTTAACTGAAGCTTTCTTT
TRBD1	-	TRBV27	TRBJ2-2	CASSSYTGGTGELFF	TGTGCCAGCAGTTCATATACAGGGGGGACCGGGGAGCTGTTTTTT
TRBD1	-	TRBV14	TRBJ1-1	CASSQRRSLVRGTAPEREAFF	TGTGCCAGCAGCCAGCGACGCTCCCTGGTCCGCGGGACAGCCCCTGAACGGGAAGCTTTCTTT
TRBD1	-	TRBV9	TRBJ2-1	CASSRGRRYNEQFF	TGTGCCAGCAGCAGGGGGCGGCGTTACAATGAGCAGTTCTTC
-	-	TRBV12-3/TRBV12-4	TRBJ1-2	CASSLQGSVYTF	TGTGCCAGCAGTCTACAGGGTTCTGTCTACACCTTC
TRBD2	-	TRBV4-3	TRBJ2-7	CASSQFPKTSGNYEQYF	TGCGCCAGCAGCCAATTTCCAAAGACTAGCGGGAACTACGAGCAGTACTTC
TRBD2	-	TRBV4-3	TRBJ2-1	CASSQDKGTSGYNEQFF	TGCGCCAGCAGCCAAGACAAGGGGACTAGCGGCTACAATGAGCAGTTCTTC
-	-	TRBV7-9	TRBJ2-4	CASSLAVFVTGANIQYF	TGTGCCAGCAGCTTAGCGGTATTTGTGACGGGAGCTAACATTCAGTACTTC
-	-	TRBV5-1	TRBJ2-5	CASSSLKEGGETQYF	TGCGCCAGCAGTTCCCTCAAGGAGGGTGGAGAGACCCAGTACTTC
TRBD1	-	TRBV5-4	TRBJ1-1	CASSPPDRGKAFF	TGTGCCAGCAGCCCCCCGGACAGGGGGAAAGCTTTCTTT
TRBD2	few	TRBV29-1	TRBJ2-7	CSVWDREAEQYF	TGCAGCGTTTGGGACCGGGAGGCCGAGCAGTACTTC
-	-	TRBV27	TRBJ2-1	CASSLSADSYNEQFF	TGTGCCAGCAGTTTATCAGCGGACTCCTACAATGAGCAGTTCTTC
-	-	TRBV5-1	TRBJ1-2	CASSFSGYGYTF	TGCGCCAGCAGCTTCTCGGGCTATGGCTACACCTTC
TRBD1	-	TRBV9	TRBJ2-2	CASSVGTGASTGELFF	TGTGCCAGCAGCGTAGGGACAGGGGCGAGCACCGGGGAGCTGTTTTTT
TRBD2	-	TRBV4-1	TRBJ2-7	CASSQVLAGGFDEQYF	TGCGCCAGCAGCCAAGTTCTAGCGGGAGGGTTCGACGAGCAGTACTTC
-	few	TRBV7-9	TRBJ2-7	CASSLGESEQYF	TGTGCCAGCAGCTTAGGGGAGAGCGAGCAGTACTTC
TRBD1	-	TRBV27	TRBJ2-2	CATQQFRQGDTGELFF	TGTGCCACACAACAATTCAGACAGGGAGATACCGGGGAGCTGTTTTTT
-	-	TRBV5-1	TRBJ1-1	CASSETGYEAFF	TGCGCCAGCAGCGAAACAGGGTATGAAGCTTTCTTT
-	-	TRBV5-1	TRBJ2-7	CASSWVGAAEGEQYF	TGCGCCAGCAGCTGGGTCGGGGCAGCGGAGGGCGAGCAGTACTTC
TRBD1	once	TRBV3-1/TRBV3-2	TRBJ1-1	CASSLRDRNTEAFF	TGTGCCAGCAGCCTCCGGGACAGGAACACTGAAGCTTTCTTT
TRBD1	-	TRBV29-1	TRBJ2-2	CSVETGQGRIGELFF	TGCAGCGTAGAAACGGGACAGGGGCGTATCGGGGAGCTGTTTTTT
-	-	TRBV28	TRBJ1-2	CASTPPRGPYYGYTF	TGTGCCAGCACCCCGCCCAGGGGACCTTACTATGGCTACACCTTC
TRBD1	-	TRBV18	TRBJ1-1	CASSPLTGVVKIEAFF	TGTGCCAGCTCACCACTGACAGGGGTTGTCAAAATTGAAGCTTTCTTT
TRBD2	-	TRBV27	TRBJ2-1	CASSGIAGFGEQFF	TGTGCCAGCAGTGGCATAGCGGGGTTTGGTGAGCAGTTCTTC
TRBD2	-	TRBV5-1	TRBJ2-1	CASISGSGGHNEQFF	TGCGCCAGCATAAGCGGGTCGGGAGGGCATAATGAGCAGTTCTTC
-	-	TRBV19	TRBJ2-1	CASRVEKYYNEQFF	TGTGCCAGTAGGGTTGAGAAGTACTACAATGAGCAGTTCTTC
-	-	TRBV4-1	TRBJ2-7	CASSQDPRWQDYEQYF	TGCGCCAGCAGCCAAGACCCGAGATGGCAGGACTACGAGCAGTACTTC
TRBD1	-	TRBV10-2	TRBJ2-2	CASSRTGGDTGELFF	TGCGCCAGCAGTCGGACAGGGGGCGACACCGGGGAGCTGTTTTTT
-	-	TRBV7-9	TRBJ2-7	CASSYRAAYEQYF	TGTGCCAGCAGCTACAGGGCGGCATACGAGCAGTACTTC
TRBD1	-	TRBV7-2	TRBJ1-6	CASSFTGGARPNSPLHF	TGTGCCAGCAGCTTTACAGGGGGAGCCCGCCCTAATTCACCCCTCCACTTT
-	-	TRBV7-9	TRBJ1-1	CASSLSGMNTEAFF	TGTGCCAGCAGCTTATCGGGGATGAACACTGAAGCTTTCTTT
TRBD1	-	TRBV15	TRBJ2-5	CATSKPSTGTETQYF	TGTGCCACCAGCAAACCCTCGACAGGGACGGAGACCCAGTACTTC
-	few	TRBV12-3/TRBV12-4	TRBJ1-6	CASSGQYNSPLHF	TGTGCCAGCAGTGGACAGTATAATTCACCCCTCCACTTT
TRBD2	-	TRBV5-4	TRBJ2-7	CASSPRGGRSYEQYF	TGTGCCAGCAGCCCCAGGGGCGGGAGGTCCTACGAGCAGTACTTC
TRBD1	-	TRBV19	TRBJ2-5	CASSSYRGRETQYF	TGTGCCAGTAGTTCCTACAGGGGGCGAGAGACCCAGTACTTC
TRBD1	-	TRBV15	TRBJ1-4	CATSSDRGGNEKLFF	TGTGCCACCAGCAGTGACAGGGGGGGGAATGAAAAACTGTTTTTT